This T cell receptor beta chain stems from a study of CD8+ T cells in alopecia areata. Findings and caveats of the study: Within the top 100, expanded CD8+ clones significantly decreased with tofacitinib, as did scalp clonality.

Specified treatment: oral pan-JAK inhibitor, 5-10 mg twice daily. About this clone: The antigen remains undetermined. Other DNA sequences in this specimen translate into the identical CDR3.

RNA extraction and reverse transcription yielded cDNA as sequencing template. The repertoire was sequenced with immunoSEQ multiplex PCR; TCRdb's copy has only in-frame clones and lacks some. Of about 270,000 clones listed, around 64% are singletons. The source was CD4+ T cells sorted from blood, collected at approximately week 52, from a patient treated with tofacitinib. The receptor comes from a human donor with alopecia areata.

The CDR3 DNA reads TGTGCCAGCAGTTCCAGGGTGAACACTGAAGCTTTCTTT. This encodes CASSSRVNTEAFF. V and J are TRBV6-5 and TRBJ1-1, with TRBD1 as a possible D gene (5 bases). CDR3 size: 13 residues. CDR1 is MNHEY, CDR2 SVGAGI, per germline. V lost 4 bases to trimming and J lost 0 bases, with 6 bases between them.